A single sample gave rise to the 13 T cell receptor beta chains below, sequenced in a study of vaccination and CD4 T cells after COVID-19. Sequencing of DNA taken from cultured CD4+ T cells relied on the Oncomine TCR Beta short-read assay. TCRdb reprocessed the PCR reads with MiXCR, giving one entry per CDR3 protein. The sample records more than 9,000 distinct CDR3 sequences, roughly 38% being singletons. As for treatment: approximately 11-day PBMC culture with coronavirus spike peptide pools or control peptides (ViraFEST assay). No cognate antigen is known for these TCRs. Specimen: cultured CD4+ T cells from blood. The receptors originated from a human donor with COVID-19.

As to this clonotype: The CDR3 carries no conserved terminal phenylalanine or tryptophan, so it likely arises from a read error. The J gene is TRBJ1-1, the V gene TRBV2; D remains ambiguous. In germline, CDR1 is SNHLY, CDR2 FYNNEI. The germline V and J ends were trimmed by 0 bases and 4 bases, with 12 bases remaining between them. The CDR3 totals 15 residues. This CDR3 is CASSEASPGGTEAFL. CDR3 bases: TGTGCCAGCAGTGAAGCGTCACCCGGCGGCACTGAAGCTTTCCTT.

V gene TRBV15 combines with J gene TRBJ1-3, with D hard to call. CDR1 is LNHNV and CDR2 is YYDKDF in the germline V gene (reference sequence). This CDR3 spans 15 amino acids. Trimming took 0 bases from V and 0 from J, leaving 6 bases between them. The DNA of the CDR3 is TGTGCCACCAGCAGAGATAAGGGCTCTGGAAACACCATATATTTT. It codes for CATSRDKGSGNTIYF.

This clonotype was seen more than once but under ten times. V usage is TRBV20-1 and J usage is TRBJ1-5; TRBD1 is a possible D gene (6 bases). V was cut by 0 bases and J by 7 bases, with 13 bases left in between. Germline V gene data show CDR1 as DFQATT and CDR2 as SNEGSKA (reference sequence). The CDR3 loop spans 14 amino acids. CDR3 DNA sequence: TGCAGTGCTAGAGACCCTTCCGGGGGCCAGCCCCAGCATTTT. It is translated as CSARDPSGGQPQHF.

The chain combines TRBV6-5 with TRBJ2-5, with D possibly called TRBD1 or TRBD2 (6 bases each). Per germline, CDR1 MNHEY and CDR2 SVGAGI. This CDR3 has 16 amino acids. Between the trimmed V and J ends, which lost 0 bases and 2 bases, there was a span of 13 bases. The CDR3 region has the DNA TGTGCCAGCAGTTACTCGAGGGGGGTAGGTCAAGAGACCCAGTACTTC. This encodes CASSYSRGVGQETQYF.

The chain is built from TRBV7-6 and TRBJ2-5; the match to TRBD2 covers 13 bases. CDR1 is SGHVS and CDR2 is FNYEAQ in the germline V gene. V lost 5 bases, J lost 5 bases, and 8 bases stayed unmatched. The CDR3 loop spans 16 amino acids. CDR3 DNA sequence: TGTGCCAGCAGCCCCTCGACTAGCGGGGGGTGGGAGACCCAGTACTTC. It translates to CASSPSTSGGWETQYF.

In this sample, this clonotype turned up a few times. This chain uses TRBV7-8 with TRBJ2-2; 9 positions match TRBD1. The CDR3 has 16 residues. V shed 5 bases, J shed 7 bases, and the junction held 11 bases outside the gene matches. Germline V CDR1 and CDR2: SGHVS, FQNEAQ. For the CDR3, the DNA is TGTGCCAGCAGCCAAACCGGGACAGGGAAGGTCGGGGAGCTGTTTTTT. Translating it yields CASSQTGTGKVGELFF.

This sequence joins TRBV3-1 and TRBJ2-7; 7 bases agree with TRBD1. The V segment lost 3 bases and the J segment 1 base; nucleotides outside the gene matches: 9. This CDR3 region has 16 residues. CDR1 LGHDT and CDR2 YNNKEL come from the germline V gene (reference sequence). The CDR3 DNA reads TGTGCCAGCAGCCAGACCTCCGGGACAGCATCCTACGAGCAGTACTTC. This translates into CASSQTSGTASYEQYF.

The chain combines TRBV30 with TRBJ2-3; 7 bases line up with TRBD2. CDR3 length equals 15 residues. V lost 5 bases, J lost 2 bases, and 10 bases stayed unmatched. Germline CDR1 is GTSNPN and CDR2 is SVGIG (reference sequence). Here the CDR3 reads CAWGLGQKATDTQYF. In DNA, the CDR3 is TGTGCCTGGGGACTAGGACAAAAGGCCACAGATACGCAGTATTTT.

V gene TRBV7-6 combines with J gene TRBJ1-1; 7 positions match TRBD1. V lost 5 bases, J lost 4 bases, and 10 bases stayed unmatched. The CDR3 contains 15 residues. Germline CDR1 reads SGHVS; CDR2 reads FNYEAQ. CDR3 protein: CASSPRDSWGTEAFF. The CDR3 DNA is TGTGCCAGCAGCCCCAGGGACAGCTGGGGCACTGAAGCTTTCTTT.

The chain joins TRBV11-2 to TRBJ2-4, with D unresolved. V dropped 8 bases and J dropped 8 bases, with 13 bases sitting between them. Germline loops: CDR1 SGHAT, CDR2 FQNNGV. The CDR3 extends over 12 amino acids. CDR3 in amino acids: CASGSSRDIQYF. The CDR3 region has the DNA TGTGCCAGCGGCTCCTCGAGAGACATTCAGTACTTC.

The rearrangement uses TRBV6-1 and TRBJ1-2; no reliable D call. Trimming took 2 bases from V and 2 from J, leaving 9 bases between them. The V gene's germline CDR1 is MNHNS and CDR2 SASEGT. CDR3 size: 14 residues. The CDR3 DNA sequence: TGTGCCAGCAGTGAAAACGTAGGGAACTATGGCTACACCTTC. Translating gives CASSENVGNYGYTF.

This clonotype was observed a single time. The chain has TRBV5-4 and TRBJ2-3, with 11 bases that match TRBD2. The CDR3 spans 17 residues. V lost 4 bases and J lost 1; bases outside the gene matches: 8. The V gene's germline CDR1 is SGHNT and CDR2 YYREEE (reference sequence). CDR3 region: CASSSPGTSGRTDTQYF. The CDR3, as DNA: TGTGCCAGCAGCAGTCCCGGGACTAGCGGCCGCACAGATACGCAGTATTTT.

V is TRBV20-1 and J is TRBJ1-2; D is possibly TRBD1 (6 bases). The CDR3 runs 12 residues. Germline V CDR1 and CDR2: DFQATT, SNEGSKA (reference sequence). Trimming left V 2 bases short and J 4 bases short, with 8 bases between. DNA of the CDR3: TGCAGTGCTAGAACAGGGTCCTATGGCTACACCTTC. Encoded protein: CSARTGSYGYTF.